The 27 T cell receptor beta chains below come from one sample, sequenced in a study of STAT3 mutations in large granular lymphocyte leukemia. General study points: Every T-cell large granular lymphocyte leukemia patient had at least one immunodominant TCR beta clonotype.

Some clones are missing from TCRdb's copy, which holds only in-frame ones; the method was immunoSEQ multiplex PCR. The sample comprises thousands of clones, 91% of which are singletons, and approximately 46% rests with the top ten. No antigen has been assigned to these receptors. Specimen: peripheral blood mononuclear cells. The source is a man aged 50 to 59 with T-cell large granular lymphocyte leukemia. Some clones in this sample may be carry-over from other donors' samples.

The chain couples TRBV13 to TRBJ2-7; the match to TRBD1 covers 7 bases. CDR1 and CDR2 from the germline V gene are PRHDT and FYEKMQ (reference sequence). This CDR3 has 16 amino acids. V lost 4 bases, J lost 0 bases, and 9 bases stayed unmatched. CDR3 sequence: CASSSAQGVDSYEQYF. CDR3 sequence (DNA): TGTGCCAGCAGCTCCGCGCAGGGGGTCGACTCCTACGAGCAGTACTTC.

The chain carries TRBV4-1 and TRBJ2-7; D possibly corresponds to TRBD2 (5 bases). Trimming left V 3 bases short and J 2 bases short, with 17 bases between. The CDR3 has 16 residues. The germline V gene encodes CDR1 MGHRA and CDR2 YSYEKL. For the CDR3, the DNA is TGCGCCAGCAGCCAGACGGCCGCAGCGGAGACCTACGAGCAGTACTTC. Its protein is CASSQTAAAETYEQYF.

The chain recombines TRBV5-1 with TRBJ2-2; 10 bases are a match to TRBD2. The germline CDR1 and CDR2 sequences are SGHRS and YFSETQ. Trimming removed 0 bases from V and 5 bases from J; junction bases left unmatched: 10. The CDR3 contains 18 residues. CDR3 residues: CASSLAWGASGSTGELFF. The DNA of the CDR3 is TGCGCCAGCAGCTTGGCCTGGGGAGCTAGCGGGAGTACCGGGGAGCTGTTTTTT. Looking up the rest from reference TRBV5-1 and TRBJ2-2 gives the full variable domain: KAGVTQTPRYLIKTRGQQVTLSCSPISGHRSVSWYQQTPGQGLQFLFEYFSETQRNKGNFPGRFSGRQFSNSRSEMNVSTLELGDSALYLCASSLAWGASGSTGELFFGEGSRLTVL.

This rearrangement joins TRBV30 to TRBJ1-1; 7 positions agree with TRBD1. The germline V gene has CDR1 GTSNPN and CDR2 SVGIG (reference sequence). The ends lost 4 bases at V and 5 bases at J; junction bases unmatched: 4. The CDR3 sequence is 12 residues long. CDR3: CAWKQGRTEAFF. DNA for the CDR3: TGTGCCTGGAAACAGGGGAGGACTGAAGCTTTCTTT.

V gene TRBV20-1 combines with J gene TRBJ2-5; D unresolved. There are 11 residues in the CDR3. Trimming took off 4 bases at V and 1 base at J, with 4 bases between the two ends. CDR1 and CDR2 (germline): DFQATT, SNEGSKA (reference sequence). The chain's CDR3 is CSAILQETQYF. DNA of the CDR3: TGCAGTGCTATACTCCAAGAGACCCAGTACTTC.

This clone is a singleton in its sample. V gene TRBV29-1 combines with J gene TRBJ2-3; 10 bases align to TRBD2. V shed 6 bases, J shed 2 bases, and the junction held 8 bases outside the gene matches. The CDR3 totals 15 residues. The germline V gene encodes CDR1 SQVTM and CDR2 ANQGSEA. For the CDR3, the DNA is TGCAGCGTCGCAGGACTAGCGGAGTCCACAGATACGCAGTATTTT. Its translation is CSVAGLAESTDTQYF.

J is TRBJ2-5 and V is TRBV7-8; TRBD2 agrees at 11 bases. The germline V gene has CDR1 SGHVS and CDR2 FQNEAQ. Losses at the gene ends were 2 bases for V and 2 bases for J; bases not matched to a gene: 10. The CDR3 has 18 residues. Written as DNA, the CDR3 is TGTGCCAGCAGCTTATACAGGATTCGGACTAGCGGGCAAGAGACCCAGTACTTC. This codes for CASSLYRIRTSGQETQYF. The variable domain in full, with the rest retrieved from reference TRBV7-8 and TRBJ2-5, is GAGVSQSPRYKVAKRGQDVALRCDPISGHVSLFWYQQALGQGPEFLTYFQNEAQLDKSGLPSDRFFAERPEGSVSTLKIQRTQQEDSAVYLCASSLYRIRTSGQETQYFGPGTRLLVL.

The rearrangement uses TRBV7-9 and TRBJ2-1; no clear D. Germline CDR1 and CDR2: SEHNR and FQNEAQ (reference sequence). V gave up 6 bases and J gave up 10 bases, with 10 bases separating them. This CDR3 has 11 residues. CDR3 sequence reads: CASSWSREQFF. DNA for the CDR3: TGTGCCAGCAGTTGGTCGCGGGAGCAGTTCTTC.

The gene calls are TRBV7-9 and TRBJ2-1, with 7 bases that match TRBD2. Germline CDR1 reads SEHNR; CDR2 reads FQNEAQ (reference sequence). CDR3 length: 16 residues. V was pared by 3 bases and J by 8 bases, with 13 bases of the junction left unmatched. The CDR3 nucleotides are TGTGCCAGCAGCTTCGGCTTAGGCGGGAGTGGCCATGAGCAGTTCTTC. Residues: CASSFGLGGSGHEQFF. The full variable domain, with the rest looked up from reference TRBV7-9 and TRBJ2-1, is DTGVSQNPRHKITKRGQNVTFRCDPISEHNRLYWYRQTLGQGPEFLTYFQNEAQLEKSRLLSDRFSAERPKGSFSTLEIQRTEQGDSAMYLCASSFGLGGSGHEQFFGPGTRLTVL.

The V gene is TRBV4-2, the J gene TRBJ2-7; the match to TRBD2 covers 8 bases. V lost 3 bases and J lost 0; bases outside the gene matches: 7. The germline V gene has CDR1 LGHNA and CDR2 YNFKEQ. CDR3 length equals 16 residues. The CDR3 loop is CASSQATGGNSYEQYF. The CDR3 DNA reads TGTGCCAGCAGCCAGGCTACGGGGGGGAACTCCTACGAGCAGTACTTC.

The chain couples TRBV14 to TRBJ2-1, with 11 bases that match TRBD2. CDR1 is SGHDN, CDR2 FVKESK, per germline. There are 16 residues in the CDR3. The V segment lost 2 bases and the J segment 6 bases; nucleotides outside the gene matches: 6. The CDR3, as DNA: TGTGCCAGCAGCCAAAGTTATAGCGGGGGGGCCAATGAGCAGTTCTTC. Encoded protein: CASSQSYSGGANEQFF.

The chain recombines TRBV4-1 with TRBJ2-3; 7 bases agree with TRBD1. J was trimmed by 4 bases and V by 2 bases; bases with no gene match: 9. CDR3 length equals 16 residues. From germline, CDR1 is MGHRA and CDR2 YSYEKL. The CDR3 reads CASSQRPRTGSDTQYF. CDR3 nucleotides: TGCGCCAGCAGCCAACGCCCCAGGACAGGTTCAGATACGCAGTATTTT.

This clone was found once. The rearrangement links TRBV7-9 to TRBJ2-7, with D unclear. This CDR3 region has 15 residues. The V end lost 4 bases, the J end lost 1 base, and 14 bases lay between the germline ends. The germline gives CDR1 SEHNR, CDR2 FQNEAQ (reference sequence). Written as DNA, the CDR3 is TGTGCCAGCAGCTCAAAAGGACCTAGGTCCTACGAGCAGTACTTC. This encodes CASSSKGPRSYEQYF.

This clone was seen a single time. Written as DNA, the CDR3 is TGTGCCAGCAGCTTTTTGAGCGGAAGTTACAATGAGCAGTTCTTC. It yields the protein CASSFLSGSYNEQFF. V usage is TRBV7-9 and J usage is TRBJ2-1; maybe TRBD2 (5 bases). The V end lost 3 bases, the J end lost 4 bases, and 13 bases lay between the germline ends. CDR1 and CDR2 from the germline V gene are SEHNR and FQNEAQ (reference sequence). This CDR3 has 15 residues.

The V and J genes are TRBV19 and TRBJ1-4; D remains ambiguous. Trimming removed 3 bases from V and 11 bases from J, with 13 bases in between. CDR1 is LNHDA and CDR2 is SQIVND in the germline V gene (reference sequence). There are 13 residues in the CDR3. The CDR3 sequence: CASSIPLVGKLFF. The CDR3 DNA reads TGTGCCAGTAGTATTCCCCTTGTGGGGAAACTGTTTTTT.

V is TRBV6-1 and J is TRBJ2-7; a weak D match, TRBD1 (5 bases). V gave up 5 bases and J gave up 7 bases, with 15 bases separating them. There are 13 residues in the CDR3. The V gene's germline CDR1 is MNHNS and CDR2 SASEGT. The CDR3 sequence is CASSPGAGDEQYF. In nucleotides, the CDR3 is TGTGCCAGCAGTCCTGGGGCAGGCGATGAGCAGTACTTC.

The V call is TRBV5-4, the J call TRBJ2-3, with TRBD2 identical over 11 bases. V was pared by 1 base and J by 5 bases, with 3 bases of the junction left unmatched. The CDR3 spans 15 residues. Germline CDR1 SGHNT, CDR2 YYREEE (reference sequence). This CDR3 reads CASSLPSGRRDTQYF. In DNA, the CDR3 is TGTGCCAGCAGCTTGCCTAGCGGGAGGAGAGATACGCAGTATTTT.

The rearrangement uses TRBV29-1 and TRBJ1-1; no clear D gene. CDR1 is SQVTM and CDR2 is ANQGSEA in the germline V gene. The CDR3 has 14 residues. Trimming removed 2 bases from V and 1 base from J, with 11 bases in between. CDR3 DNA: TGCAGCGTTGAAATGGCCAGTTCGAACACTGAAGCTTTCTTT. As protein: CSVEMASSNTEAFF.

The chain couples TRBV11-2 to TRBJ2-1; 7 bases map to TRBD2. CDR3 length equals 15 residues. Looked up from germline, CDR1 is SGHAT and CDR2 is FQNNGV. Trimming at V came to 1 base and at J to 3 bases, leaving 3 bases not matched to a gene. The CDR3 is CASSLGLAGYNEQFF. The CDR3 DNA is TGTGCCAGCAGCTTAGGACTAGCCGGCTACAATGAGCAGTTCTTC. Variable domain in full (rest from reference TRBV11-2 and TRBJ2-1): EAGVAQSPRYKIIEKRQSVAFWCNPISGHATLYWYQQILGQGPKLLIQFQNNGVVDDSQLPKDRFSAERLKGVDSTLKIQPAKLEDSAVYLCASSLGLAGYNEQFFGPGTRLTVL.

The chain has TRBV9 and TRBJ2-1; 7 nucleotides match TRBD1. The CDR3 length is 15 residues. J gave up 4 bases and V 3 bases, and 7 bases lay outside the gene matches. Germline lookup yields CDR1 SGDLS and CDR2 YYNGEE. The CDR3 sequence is CASSEVGTDYNEQFF. The CDR3 DNA is TGTGCCAGCAGCGAGGTGGGGACAGATTACAATGAGCAGTTCTTC.

The CDR3 coding sequence is TGTGCCAGCAGCAAAGGCGGGTTTCAAGCGGGGGATCCCTACGAGCAGTACTTC. Protein sequence: CASSKGGFQAGDPYEQYF. This rearrangement joins TRBV21-1 to TRBJ2-7; TRBD2 is taken as the D call from the table, unchecked against the DNA. TRBV21-1 is recorded as a pseudogene. The CDR3 spans 18 residues.

The genes are TRBV5-1 and TRBJ2-6, with 15 nucleotides matching TRBD2. Unmatched junction bases numbered 6, after V lost 4 bases and J lost 4 bases. Per the germline V gene, CDR1 is SGHRS and CDR2 is YFSETQ. This CDR3 has 18 residues. The CDR3 DNA follows: TGCGCCAGCAGCCCCGGACTAGCGGGGGGGTTAGGGGCCAACGTCCTGACTTTC. It is translated as CASSPGLAGGLGANVLTF.

V and J are TRBV6-1 and TRBJ2-2; 10 nucleotides align to TRBD1. Per germline, CDR1 MNHNS and CDR2 SASEGT. The CDR3 is made up of 14 amino acids. The V and J ends lost 7 bases and 3 bases, in that order; junction bases with no gene match: 2. The CDR3 here is CASTGQGDTGELFF. In nucleotides, the CDR3 is TGTGCCAGCACCGGACAGGGGGACACCGGGGAGCTGTTTTTT.

The chain recombines TRBV5-6 with TRBJ2-1; TRBD1 matches at 10 bases. V was clipped by 4 bases and J by 3 bases; unmatched bases: 4. The CDR3 is 15 residues long. Germline CDR1 reads SGHDT; CDR2 reads YYEEEE. The CDR3 nucleotides read TGTGCCAGCAGCCCGACAGGGGGCCTCTACAATGAGCAGTTCTTC. It specifies CASSPTGGLYNEQFF.

V gene TRBV11-2 combines with J gene TRBJ2-5; D is uncertain. CDR1 is SGHAT, CDR2 FQNNGV, per germline. V lost 0 bases and J 0 bases, leaving 5 bases between the germline ends. There are 14 residues in the CDR3. CDR3 coding DNA: TGTGCCAGCAGCTTAGATCCATACCAAGAGACCCAGTACTTC. Amino acids: CASSLDPYQETQYF.

The chain has TRBV5-6 and TRBJ2-5; 11 bases are a match to TRBD2. CDR3 length: 15 residues. The germline gives CDR1 SGHDT, CDR2 YYEEEE. V lost 4 bases, J lost 5 bases, and 7 bases stayed unmatched. The CDR3 DNA sequence: TGTGCCAGCAGCGATAGCGGGGGGGCCGCGGAGACCCAGTACTTC. Protein sequence: CASSDSGGAAETQYF. Filled out from reference TRBV5-6 and TRBJ2-5, the complete variable domain reads DAGVTQSPTHLIKTRGQQVTLRCSPKSGHDTVSWYQQALGQGPQFIFQYYEEEERQRGNFPDRFSGHQFPNYSSELNVNALLLGDSALYLCASSDSGGAAETQYFGPGTRLLVL.

The rearrangement joins TRBV5-5 to TRBJ2-3; the match to TRBD2 covers 11 bases. The CDR3 has 15 amino acids. The ends lost 0 bases at V and 4 bases at J; junction bases unmatched: 1. From germline, CDR1 is SGHKS and CDR2 YYEKEE (reference sequence). CDR3 loop: CASSLGLAGSDTQYF. As DNA, the CDR3 is TGTGCCAGCAGCTTGGGACTAGCGGGGTCAGATACGCAGTATTTT.